This entry lists 7 T cell receptor beta chains sequenced from one sample in a study of technical replicates of blood from several donors. TCRdb's table, derived via immunoSEQ multiplex PCR, lists solely in-frame clones and lacks some. The repertoire has 60,000 to 90,000 clones, approximately 97% of them found once; the top ten carry around 0.28%. Sequences were obtained from T cells isolated from PBMCs. The receptors shown here come from a human donor in good health.

V is TRBV7-9 and J is TRBJ1-1; TRBD1 is a possible D gene (6 bases). CDR1 and CDR2 from the germline V gene are SEHNR and FQNEAQ (reference sequence). The CDR3 is 13 residues long. Trimming took off 1 base at V and 6 bases at J, with 9 bases between the two ends. The CDR3 DNA reads TGTGCCAGCAGCTTAGGACAGGCATCTGAAGCTTTCTTT. It codes for CASSLGQASEAFF. Full variable domain (missing parts from reference TRBV7-9 and TRBJ1-1): DTGVSQNPRHKITKRGQNVTFRCDPISEHNRLYWYRQTLGQGPEFLTYFQNEAQLEKSRLLSDRFSAERPKGSFSTLEIQRTEQGDSAMYLCASSLGQASEAFFGQGTRLTVV.

The CDR3 reads CASSHPGGSQTQYF. CDR3 coding DNA: TGTGCCAGCAGCCACCCTGGCGGCAGCCAGACCCAGTACTTC. The gene calls are TRBV4-2 and TRBJ2-5; D call uncertain. The CDR3 extends over 14 amino acids. Germline V CDR1 and CDR2: LGHNA, YNFKEQ. The V gene lost 3 bases and the J gene lost 6 bases, with 14 bases spanning the gap.

The gene calls are TRBV12-5 and TRBJ2-2, with D possibly being TRBD1 (5 bases). Looked up from germline, CDR1 is LGHNT and CDR2 is FRNRAP. This CDR3 region has 13 residues. Trimming cost V 6 bases and J 5 bases, with 10 bases left between them. CDR3 amino acids: CASGLTVTGELFF. Written as DNA, the CDR3 is TGTGCTAGTGGCCTGACAGTTACCGGGGAGCTGTTTTTT. The full variable domain, in which reference TRBV12-5 and TRBJ2-2 provide the parts outside the CDR3, is DARVTQTPRHKVTEMGQEVTMRCQPILGHNTVFWYRQTMMQGLELLAYFRNRAPLDDSGMPKDRFSAEMPDATLATLKIQPSEPRDSAVYFCASGLTVTGELFFGEGSRLTVL.

This chain uses TRBV5-1 with TRBJ1-1; weak D call: TRBD1 (5 bases). The germline V gene has CDR1 SGHRS and CDR2 YFSETQ. The CDR3 length is 13 residues. Trimming shortened V by 5 bases and J by 5 bases, and 13 bases separated the two germline ends. The CDR3 here is CASRPGQGTEAFF. The CDR3 DNA reads TGCGCCAGCAGGCCAGGGCAAGGGACTGAAGCTTTCTTT.

Written as DNA, the CDR3 is TGTGCCAGCAGCTTCCGACAGGGACCCTACGAGCAGTACTTC. It specifies CASSFRQGPYEQYF. The chain employs TRBV9 and TRBJ2-7; 7 positions match TRBD1. The CDR3 extends over 14 amino acids. The J segment lost 2 bases and the V segment lost 4 bases, leaving 6 bases of the junction unmatched. From germline, CDR1 is SGDLS and CDR2 YYNGEE.

The chain couples TRBV7-6 to TRBJ2-7; 11 nucleotides match TRBD2. The V gene's germline CDR1 is SGHVS and CDR2 FNYEAQ. The CDR3 loop spans 14 amino acids. V lost 7 bases to trimming and J lost 4 bases; unmatched junction nucleotides: 6. The CDR3 spells CASTRSGREYEQYF. The DNA for the CDR3 is TGTGCCAGCACCCGTAGCGGGAGGGAGTACGAGCAGTACTTC.

The chain links TRBV7-2 to TRBJ2-2; D not resolved. This CDR3 is 15 amino acids long. Germline CDR1 and CDR2: SGHTA and FQGNSA. Trimming cost V 7 bases and J 0 bases, with 12 bases left between them. As DNA, the CDR3 is TGTGCCAGCACCCCGGTAAACGCGAACACCGGGGAGCTGTTTTTT. This encodes CASTPVNANTGELFF. The complete variable domain, with remaining parts taken from reference TRBV7-2 and TRBJ2-2, reads GAGVSQSPSNKVTEKGKDVELRCDPISGHTALYWYRQSLGQGLEFLIYFQGNSAPDKSGLPSDRFSAERTGGSVSTLTIQRTQQEDSAVYLCASTPVNANTGELFFGEGSRLTVL.